This T cell receptor beta chain was documented in a study of regulatory T cells in long-lasting Graves disease. Findings of the study overall: The analysis examined peripheral blood only and excluded thyroid tissue.

The table lists this clonotype with many counts. Its antigen remains unknown. CDR1 is LGHDT, CDR2 YNNKEL, per germline (reference sequence). CDR3 size: 16 residues. V was clipped by 4 bases and J by 4 bases; unmatched bases: 5. According to the study, TCR beta libraries were built with iRepertoire HTBI primers and CDR3-region Arm-PCR. TCRdb reprocessed the multiplex PCR reads with MiXCR, giving one entry per CDR3 protein. The sample shows around 500,000 distinct CDR3 sequences, roughly 16% of them seen only once. The time point denotes: newly diagnosed GD, antithyroid drugs for less than 3 months. The TCR library was made from RNA that had been extracted from PBMCs in TRIzol. These sequences were also reported in another study, on T cells in Graves' hyperthyroidism and ophthalmopathy. That investigation notes: Researchers defined stable Graves' hyperthyroidism as no ophthalmopathy progression within 18 months. The HTBI set primed first-round TCR CDR3 RT-PCR.

The sequences come from peripheral blood mononuclear cells (PBMCs), collected at new diagnosis, from a patient treated with antithyroid drugs. V and J are TRBV3-1 and TRBJ2-2, with 11 nucleotides matching TRBD2. This clonotype was sampled from a woman aged 40-65 years with Graves disease. DNA of the CDR3: TGTGCCAGCAGCCGCTTGGGGACTAGCGGCACCGGGGAGCTGTTTTTT. Protein product: CASSRLGTSGTGELFF.